This T cell receptor (beta chain) was identified in a study of beta chain features in type 1 diabetes. Study results and caveats: A moderate, significant TCRB CDR3 shortening appeared in type 1 diabetes across four CD4+ subsets. High TCR expression in some cells could lead to their over-representation in cDNA sequencing.

Expressed TCRB transcripts got sequenced, as all isolated RNA was reverse transcribed. Only in-frame clones appear in the TCRdb table, and some are missing; sequencing was by immunoSEQ multiplex PCR. The data show roughly 150,000 clones, around 8.6% seen once. Sorting that relied on CD45RO/CCR7/CD25/CD127/CD95/CD27 yielded CD4+ naive, central memory, regulatory and stem cell-like memory cells. CDR3 length equals 14 residues. The V end lost 4 bases, the J end lost 1 base, and 11 bases lay between the germline ends. Per germline, CDR1 SGHRS and CDR2 YFSETQ. In its sample, this clone was seen a few times. The antigen remains undetermined.

The chain couples TRBV5-1 to TRBJ2-5; D possibly corresponds to TRBD1 (6 bases). The sequence derives from a woman aged 18-29 years with type 1 diabetes. Sequencing was performed on central memory CD4+ T cells from blood. The CDR3 region is CASSSQGSQETQYF. The CDR3 DNA follows: TGCGCCAGCAGCAGTCAGGGGTCCCAAGAGACCCAGTACTTC.